Presented here are 25 T cell receptor beta chains from one specimen sequenced in a study of metastatic and nonmetastatic thyroid tumors (dated by TCRdb to between 2020 and 2021). Before undergoing thyroid surgery, none of the patients had been given any kind of treatment. The library came from PCR. Sequencing used an Illumina HiSeq 4000. TCRdb reanalyzed the raw reads on its own, using fastp at Q25 for trimming and MiXCR for clone calling, and kept in-frame beta chains. Present in this sample are 20,000 to 25,000 clones, approximately 22% of which were seen just once. Of the sample, roughly 4.3% is held by the ten largest clones. Sequencing input: adjacent normal tissue. The receptors shown here come from a female donor with papillary thyroid cancer or a benign thyroid nodule (not recorded which). Some clones in this sample may be carry-over from other donors' samples.

This clone is classed as medium-sized (0.01 to 0.1%). This chain links TRBV19 with TRBJ1-1; the D is unclear. CDR3 length: 14 residues. V lost 1 base and J 5 bases, leaving 11 bases between the germline ends. CDR1 and CDR2 (germline): LNHDA, SQIVND (reference sequence). CDR3 sequence reads: CASSIVKVRTEAFF. In DNA form, the CDR3 reads TGTGCCAGTAGTATAGTTAAAGTAAGGACTGAAGCTTTCTTT.

The chain couples TRBV19 to TRBJ2-2; D not resolved. The CDR3 contains 15 residues. Germline V gives CDR1 LNHDA, CDR2 SQIVND (reference sequence). V was cut by 6 bases and J by 4 bases, with 15 bases left in between. CDR3 DNA: TGTGCCAGTAGGCGGACCTCCTGTCCCACCGGGGAGCTGTTTTTT. The encoded protein is CASRRTSCPTGELFF.

There are a few counts of this clone. Germline and junction disagree at one end, which may indicate a read error. This chain connects TRBV19 to TRBJ2-1, with D possibly matching TRBD2 (5 bases). The CDR3 has 15 amino acids. Germline loops: CDR1 LNHDA, CDR2 SQIVND (reference sequence). DNA of the CDR3: TGTGCCAGTAGTCACTTCGGGGAGCGCTACAATGATCAGTTCTTC. It specifies CASSHFGERYNDQFF. The full variable domain, in which reference TRBV19 and TRBJ2-1 provide the parts outside the CDR3, is DGGITQSPKYLFRKEGQNVTLSCEQNLNHDAMYWYRQDPGQGLRLIYYSQIVNDFQKGDIAEGYSVSREKKESFPLTVTSAQKNPTAFYLCASSHFGERYNDQFFGPGTRLTVL.

This clone was counted many times. The gene calls are TRBV4-3 and TRBJ2-1; 7 positions agree with TRBD2. The CDR3 is made up of 16 amino acids. The V segment lost 0 bases and the J segment 7 bases; nucleotides outside the gene matches: 9. Germline V gives CDR1 LGHNA, CDR2 YSLEER. The CDR3 nucleotides read TGCGCCAGCAGCCAAGAATGGGCGGGAGTTACGAATGAGCAGTTCTTC. As protein: CASSQEWAGVTNEQFF.

This clone was counted ten times or more. The chain couples TRBV11-1 to TRBJ2-6, with 7 nucleotides matching TRBD1. The length of the CDR3 is 16 residues. With 4 bases clipped from V and 3 bases from J, the junction kept 6 bases outside the gene matches. The germline gives CDR1 SGHAT, CDR2 FQDESV (reference sequence). The CDR3 sequence: CASSSDRFSGANVLTF. For the CDR3, the DNA is TGTGCCAGCAGCTCGGACAGGTTTAGTGGGGCCAACGTCCTGACTTTC.

The rearrangement uses TRBV20-1 and TRBJ2-1; maybe TRBD2 (6 bases). Germline V gene lookup returns CDR1 DFQATT and CDR2 SNEGSKA (reference sequence). This CDR3 comprises 15 residues. The V gene lost 1 base and the J gene lost 9 bases, with 19 bases spanning the gap. The CDR3 coding sequence is TGCAGTGCTAGAGCGGGCGCGGGATTAGGGAGTGAGCAGTTCTTC. Its translation: CSARAGAGLGSEQFF.

This clone turned up a few times. This CDR3 reads CASLDRRTNSPLHF. CDR3 DNA: TGTGCCAGTTTGGACAGGCGTACGAATTCACCCCTCCACTTT. V and J are TRBV6-2 or TRBV6-3 and TRBJ1-6; 7 nucleotides line up with TRBD1. Germline V lookup: CDR1 MNHEY, CDR2 SVGEGT. Germline trimming cut 9 bases from V and 7 bases from J; bases unmatched to any gene: 9. The CDR3 contains 14 residues.

This clone was found many times. The CDR3 nucleotides are TGTGCCAGCAGACAAGTATGGGGGGAGGGAGATACGCAGTATTTT. The encoded protein is CASRQVWGEGDTQYF. The genes are TRBV6-1 and TRBJ2-3; 7 nucleotides match TRBD2. The V gene's germline CDR1 is MNHNS and CDR2 SASEGT. The CDR3 totals 15 residues. Trimming cost V 6 bases and J 5 bases; bases outside gene matches: 11.

This clone appeared many times. The genes are TRBV20-1 and TRBJ2-5, with 9 bases lining up with TRBD2. The germline V gene encodes CDR1 DFQATT and CDR2 SNEGSKA (reference sequence). Losses at the gene ends were 0 bases for V and 3 bases for J; bases not matched to a gene: 14. The CDR3 covers 18 residues. DNA of the CDR3: TGCAGTGCTAGAGATCGTTTCATGGTAGCGGGAGTTGAAGAGACCCAGTACTTC. It translates to CSARDRFMVAGVEETQYF.

This clone rates as medium-sized (0.01 to 0.1%). The J gene is TRBJ2-7, the V gene TRBV7-2, with 13 bases fitting TRBD2. The germline CDR1 and CDR2 sequences are SGHTA and FQGNSA. The CDR3 contains 17 residues. V shed 5 bases, J shed 4 bases, and the junction held 11 bases outside the gene matches. CDR3 nucleotide sequence: TGTGCCAGCAGCGGCGGAGGGGGACTAGCGGGATGGTACGAGCAGTACTTC. Translated: CASSGGGGLAGWYEQYF. Full variable domain (remainder filled in from reference TRBV7-2 and TRBJ2-7): GAGVSQSPSNKVTEKGKDVELRCDPISGHTALYWYRQSLGQGLEFLIYFQGNSAPDKSGLPSDRFSAERTGGSVSTLTIQRTQQEDSAVYLCASSGGGGLAGWYEQYFGPGTRLTVT.

This clone was counted many times. This chain connects TRBV6-4 to TRBJ2-7, with D tentatively TRBD1 or TRBD2 (5 bases each). CDR1 and CDR2 (germline): MRHNA, SNTAGT. V lost 2 bases to trimming and J lost 3 bases, with 11 bases between them. CDR3 length: 14 amino acids. CDR3 amino acids: CASSDGTAGYEQYF. The CDR3 DNA reads TGTGCCAGCAGTGACGGGACGGCCGGCTACGAGCAGTACTTC.

This clone was found many times. This may come from a read error, since a much larger clone is one base off. Other DNA sequences in the same sample also yield this CDR3. The V call is TRBV20-1, the J call TRBJ2-3; D uncertain. CDR3 size: 15 residues. Germline values: CDR1 DFQATT, CDR2 SNEGSKA (reference sequence). Trimming cost V 7 bases and J 4 bases, with 21 bases left between them. CDR3 in DNA: TGCAGTGGGGTCCCGCTGCTGAGCTCTTCAGATACGCAGTATTTT. Residues: CSGVPLLSSSDTQYF.

This clone was observed at least ten times. This chain connects TRBV7-2 to TRBJ2-1; D not resolved. The germline V and J ends were trimmed by 1 base and 7 bases, with 5 bases remaining between them. This CDR3 comprises 12 residues. The germline gives CDR1 SGHTA, CDR2 FQGNSA. CDR3 DNA sequence: TGTGCCAGCAGCTTAGGCCGGAATGAGCAGTTCTTC. Amino acid sequence: CASSLGRNEQFF.

The chain uses TRBV6-1 and TRBJ2-7; D is perhaps TRBD1 (5 bases). Per the germline V gene, CDR1 is MNHNS and CDR2 is SASEGT. V lost 8 bases to trimming and J lost 9 bases, with 14 bases between them. This CDR3 spans 11 amino acids. The CDR3 loop reads CASDSGAVQYV. Here the CDR3 DNA reads TGTGCCAGCGACTCTGGGGCGGTGCAGTACGTC.

The rearrangement joins TRBV2 to TRBJ1-6, with 8 bases matching TRBD1. The V gene end was trimmed by 5 bases and the J gene end by 7 bases; junction bases not matched to a gene: 7. This CDR3 spans 15 amino acids. Germline V CDR1 and CDR2: SNHLY, FYNNEI. The CDR3 loop reads CASSQFRQGNSPLHF. The CDR3 nucleotides are TGTGCCAGCAGTCAGTTCCGACAGGGGAATTCACCCCTCCACTTT.

V is TRBV20-1 and J is TRBJ1-6, with D possibly matching TRBD1 (5 bases). CDR1 DFQATT and CDR2 SNEGSKA come from the germline V gene (reference sequence). The length of the CDR3 is 20 residues. With 6 bases removed from V and 9 bases from J, the gap between germline ends came to 36 bases. The CDR3 is CSALGIEGRTWGPSGSPLHF. In DNA, the CDR3 is TGCAGTGCCCTCGGGATTGAAGGGCGAACCTGGGGACCTTCGGGTTCACCCCTCCACTTT.

This clone was observed a few times. The V call is TRBV6-1, the J call TRBJ1-3; D call uncertain. The CDR3 extends over 15 amino acids. The germline V and J ends were trimmed by 6 bases and 0 bases, with 12 bases remaining between them. Germline V gene data show CDR1 as MNHNS and CDR2 as SASEGT. The CDR3 sequence: CASRKDRNSGNTIYF. CDR3 in DNA: TGTGCCAGCAGGAAAGACCGCAACTCTGGAAACACCATATATTTT.

In this sample, this clone turned up a few times. The chain combines TRBV2 with TRBJ1-1; 10 bases line up with TRBD1. Per germline, CDR1 SNHLY and CDR2 FYNNEI. V shed 8 bases, J shed 3 bases, and the junction held 9 bases outside the gene matches. The CDR3 has 15 residues. CDR3 in amino acids: CASASDRGLYTEAFF. Here the CDR3 DNA reads TGTGCCAGCGCGAGCGACAGGGGGCTGTACACTGAAGCTTTCTTT.

The chain links TRBV27 to TRBJ2-5, with 9 bases that match TRBD2. The trim removed 4 bases at V and 12 bases at J, leaving 18 bases unmatched. The CDR3 is 16 residues long. Germline CDR1 and CDR2: MNHEY and SMNVEV (reference sequence). The CDR3 nucleotides read TGTGCCAGCAGTTCCGAGAATAGCGGGAGTTTTAGCACCGAGTACTTC. It translates to CASSSENSGSFSTEYF.

This clone appeared many times. CDR3 region: CAISEGTQETQYF. The CDR3 nucleotides are TGTGCCATCAGTGAGGGCACCCAAGAGACCCAGTACTTC. The chain carries TRBV10-3 and TRBJ2-5, with no clear D. The CDR3 has 13 residues. Per germline, CDR1 ENHRY and CDR2 SYGVKD. V dropped 2 bases and J dropped 1 base, with 5 bases sitting between them.

The V gene is TRBV12-3 or TRBV12-4, the J gene TRBJ1-6, with 8 bases fitting TRBD1. V shed 7 bases and J 7 bases; nucleotides not matched to a gene: 15. The CDR3 is 17 residues long. CDR3 DNA: TGTGCCAGCACTAAGGGACAGGACTGGGCTTCCAATTCACCCCTCCACTTT. As protein: CASTKGQDWASNSPLHF.

By sample share, this clone is medium-sized. The chain employs TRBV6-1 and TRBJ1-3; D gene unclear. Looked up from germline, CDR1 is MNHNS and CDR2 is SASEGT. The CDR3 spans 15 residues. V was shortened by 5 bases and J by 0 bases, with 11 bases between the two germline ends. This CDR3 reads CASSSEGASGNTIYF. In DNA form, the CDR3 reads TGTGCCAGCAGTTCCGAGGGAGCCTCTGGAAACACCATATATTTT.

This clone showed up many times. The V and J genes are TRBV19 and TRBJ1-4; unclear D gene. This CDR3 has 15 residues. Deletions cut 4 bases from V and 0 bases from J, with 9 bases between. Germline CDR1 reads LNHDA; CDR2 reads SQIVND (reference sequence). The CDR3 sequence is CASSRYLATNEKLFF. The CDR3 DNA follows: TGTGCCAGTAGTAGATACCTAGCAACTAATGAAAAACTGTTTTTT.

V is TRBV5-1 and J is TRBJ2-4; possible D gene TRBD1, 6 bases. Germline CDR1 and CDR2: SGHRS and YFSETQ. Trimming pared 0 bases from V and 9 bases from J, leaving 16 bases between. The CDR3 sequence is 15 residues long. The CDR3 coding sequence is TGCGCCAGCAGCTTGGCGGCAGGGGCGATGAGCATTCAGTACTTC. Protein sequence: CASSLAAGAMSIQYF.

This clone has ten or more counts. The chain recombines TRBV7-2 with TRBJ1-5; the D gene is possibly TRBD1 (5 bases). The CDR3 is 15 amino acids. V shed 2 bases and J shed 4 bases, with 12 bases lying between them. Germline values: CDR1 SGHTA, CDR2 FQGNSA. The CDR3 nucleotides read TGTGCCAGCAGCTTAAAAGGGCAGGGTAATCAGCCCCAGCATTTT. Its protein product is CASSLKGQGNQPQHF.